This T cell receptor (beta chain) was recorded in a study of cytotoxic CD8 clonotypes in ibrutinib-treated CLL. Overall study results and limits: Progressing and sustained-remission patients had different sampling times. Public clonotypes were rare and shrank or held steady on treatment. Clonality at baseline surpassed age-matched healthy donors and tracked circulating CD8+ T-cell counts.

Note on this clone: Its cognate antigen is unknown.

Trimming took off 7 bases at V and 3 bases at J, with 5 bases between the two ends. This CDR3 is 11 amino acids long. Germline V CDR1 and CDR2: LGHNT, FRNRAP. Here immunoSEQ multiplex PCR was the method, and the copy in TCRdb shows in-frame clones only, minus some. The profile shows about 200,000 clones, more than 70% of them singletons. The material was PBMCs, obtained after 12 months of ibrutinib treatment. The receptor was derived from a human donor with chronic lymphocytic leukemia. The chain combines TRBV12-5 with TRBJ2-3, with D unresolved. CDR3 in amino acids: CASAQTDTQYF. CDR3 in DNA: TGTGCTAGTGCCCAGACAGATACGCAGTATTTT.